This TCR beta chain was obtained from a study of blood T cell repertoires in COVID-19. Study overall: T cells, B-cell-depleted T cells, or PBMCs supplied cDNA or gDNA.

Sequencing was performed with immunoSEQ multiplex PCR; in TCRdb, only in-frame clones are kept and a portion is missing. This table holds some 180,000 clones, approximately 86% found once. Participant age was roughly 18 to 90 years, and participants resided in approximately 24 US areas. The CDR3 consists of 17 residues. In germline, CDR1 is SEHNR, CDR2 FQNEAQ (reference sequence). Trimming at V came to 4 bases and at J to 0 bases, leaving 5 bases not matched to a gene. The chain has TRBV7-9 and TRBJ2-1; 11 nucleotides line up with TRBD2. The sequence came from a middle-aged woman in a cohort exposed to, infected with or recovered from COVID-19 (not recorded which). Sequencing was done on a sample of PBMCs or T cells enriched from blood (not recorded which). The CDR3 region is CASSSTSGASSYNEQFF. CDR3 coding DNA: TGTGCCAGCAGCTCGACTAGCGGGGCTAGCTCCTACAATGAGCAGTTCTTC.